This TCR beta chain stems from a study of CD8 T cells in ankylosing spondylitis. Overall study findings and caveats: What appeared characteristic of ankylosing spondylitis blood was a TCR beta motif of eight or nine highly homologous variants.

Germline assignment: CDR1 MDHEN and CDR2 SYDVKM. The CDR3 is 14 amino acids. Trimming left V 3 bases short and J 4 bases short, with 13 bases between. About this clonotype itself: Antigen specificity is unknown.

TCR beta libraries were made by quantitative 5'-RACE with molecular barcodes. One entry per CDR3 protein, called by TCRdb with MiXCR from the 5' RACE reads. The repertoire consists of around 770,000 distinct CDR3 sequences, with about 11% occurring once and the leading ten covering under 0.6%. Sequencing was carried out using blood, either unsorted or a sorted T cell fraction (not recorded which). The receptor was derived from a male donor with ankylosing spondylitis. J is TRBJ2-7 and V is TRBV28; a weak D match, TRBD2 (5 bases). The DNA for the CDR3 is TGTGCCAGCAGTTTCCGGGATCTGGGGTACGAGCAGTACTTC. Translation gives CASSFRDLGYEQYF.